This T cell receptor (beta chain) was observed in a study of blood T cells in healthy people across ages. A second PCR, run for about 7 to 11 cycles, used a sample-barcoded 5' primer plus a J-beta primer mix. TCRdb reanalysed the 5' RACE reads using MiXCR and keeps one entry per CDR3 protein. Among roughly 1,500,000 distinct CDR3 sequences listed, 42% were seen once. The trim removed 3 bases at V and 5 bases at J, leaving 7 bases unmatched. The CDR3 is 16 residues long. Germline assignment: CDR1 MGHRA and CDR2 YSYEKL. V usage is TRBV4-1 and J usage is TRBJ2-1, with 10 bases fitting TRBD2. Sequencing used blood. The receptor was derived from a woman aged 18 to 35 in good health. The CDR3 loop is CASSHQRTSGNNEQFF. CDR3 nucleotide sequence: TGCGCCAGCAGCCACCAGCGGACTAGCGGAAACAATGAGCAGTTCTTC.